Sequencing of this T cell receptor beta chain was carried out in a study of beta chain features in type 1 diabetes. The wider study: Cell yields, gender and age were comparable in patients and healthy donors. Study-wide findings and caveats: Within each of all four CD4+ subsets, Type 1 diabetes patients had TCRB CDR3s that were moderately but significantly shorter.

Expressed TCRB transcripts were sequenced because the isolated RNA had all been reverse transcribed beforehand. Clones were read by immunoSEQ multiplex PCR, and TCRdb kept only the in-frame ones, dropping some. The repertoire holds hundreds of thousands of clones, more than 12% seen once, with less than 0.04% in the top ten. This clone turned up a few times. Its antigen is unknown. The sample carries other DNA sequences with the same CDR3. Trimming removed 0 bases from V and 5 bases from J, with 4 bases in between. The V gene's germline CDR1 is SGHTA and CDR2 FQGNSA. The CDR3 is 12 amino acids. The sample was naive CD4+ T cells from blood. The source is a young man with type 1 diabetes. The chain joins TRBV7-2 to TRBJ1-1; D is unresolved. The chain's CDR3 is CASSLAGTEAFF. Written as DNA, the CDR3 is TGTGCCAGCAGCTTAGCGGGAACTGAAGCTTTCTTT.